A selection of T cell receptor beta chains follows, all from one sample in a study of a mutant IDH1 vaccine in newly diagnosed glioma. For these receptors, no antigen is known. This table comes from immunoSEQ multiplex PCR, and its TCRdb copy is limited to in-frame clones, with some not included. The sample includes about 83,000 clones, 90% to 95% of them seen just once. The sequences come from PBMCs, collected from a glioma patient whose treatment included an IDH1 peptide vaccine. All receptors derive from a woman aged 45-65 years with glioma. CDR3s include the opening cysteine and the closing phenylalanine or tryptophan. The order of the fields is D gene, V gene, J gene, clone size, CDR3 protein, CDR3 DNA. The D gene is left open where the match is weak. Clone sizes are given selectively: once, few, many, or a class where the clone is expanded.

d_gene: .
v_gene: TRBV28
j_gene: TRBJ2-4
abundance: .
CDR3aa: CASQGRAKNIQYF
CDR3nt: TGTGCCAGCCAGGGCCGGGCCAAAAACATTCAGTACTTC

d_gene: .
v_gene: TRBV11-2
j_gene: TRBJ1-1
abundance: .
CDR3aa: CASRKGSEAFF
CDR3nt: TGTGCCAGCAGGAAAGGGTCAGAAGCTTTCTTT

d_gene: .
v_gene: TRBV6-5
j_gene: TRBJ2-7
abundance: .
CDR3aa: CASHRTVTYEQYF
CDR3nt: TGTGCCAGCCACCGGACGGTAACCTACGAGCAGTACTTC

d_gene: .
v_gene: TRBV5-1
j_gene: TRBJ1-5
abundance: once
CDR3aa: CASSFGGNEPQHF
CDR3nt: TGCGCCAGCAGCTTCGGGGGGAATGAGCCCCAGCATTTT

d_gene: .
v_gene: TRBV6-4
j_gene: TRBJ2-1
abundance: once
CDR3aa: CASPGLDENEQFF
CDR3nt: TGTGCCAGCCCGGGATTAGACGAGAATGAGCAGTTCTTC

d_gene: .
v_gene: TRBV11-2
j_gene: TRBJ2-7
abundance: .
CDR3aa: CASSLDLTRVPYEQYF
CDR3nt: TGTGCCAGCAGCTTAGACCTAACCCGTGTGCCCTACGAGCAGTACTTC

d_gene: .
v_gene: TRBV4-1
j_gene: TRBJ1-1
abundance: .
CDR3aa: CASSQELGAGTEAFF
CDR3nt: TGCGCCAGCAGCCAAGAGCTGGGGGCTGGGACTGAAGCTTTCTTT

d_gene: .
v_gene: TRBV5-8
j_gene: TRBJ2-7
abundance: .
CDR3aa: CASTLHPGGPGEQYF
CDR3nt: TGTGCCAGCACCCTACACCCGGGGGGCCCGGGTGAGCAGTACTTC

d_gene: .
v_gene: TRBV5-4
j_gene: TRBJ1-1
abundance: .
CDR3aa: CASKSGTVNTEAFF
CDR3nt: TGTGCCAGCAAGTCCGGGACGGTGAACACTGAAGCTTTCTTT

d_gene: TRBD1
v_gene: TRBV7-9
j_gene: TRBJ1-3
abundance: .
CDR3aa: CASSYRDSSGNTIYF
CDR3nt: TGTGCCAGCAGCTACCGGGACAGCTCTGGAAACACCATATATTTT

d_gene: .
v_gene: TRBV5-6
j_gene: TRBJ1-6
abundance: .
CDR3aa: CASSLPGSNSPLHF
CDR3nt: TGTGCCAGCAGCTTGCCAGGATCTAATTCACCCCTCCACTTT

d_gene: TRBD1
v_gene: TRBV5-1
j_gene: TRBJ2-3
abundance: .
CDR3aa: CASSSRTGALPDTQYF
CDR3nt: TGCGCCAGCAGCTCCCGGACAGGGGCATTACCAGATACGCAGTATTTT

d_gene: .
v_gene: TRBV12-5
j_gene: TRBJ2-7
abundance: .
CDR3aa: CASPVRSSDEQYF
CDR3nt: TGTGCTAGCCCCGTCAGATCATCGGACGAGCAGTACTTC

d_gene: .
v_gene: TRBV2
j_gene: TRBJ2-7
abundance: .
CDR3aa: CASKDVYEQYF
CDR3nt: TGTGCCAGCAAAGATGTTTACGAGCAGTACTTC

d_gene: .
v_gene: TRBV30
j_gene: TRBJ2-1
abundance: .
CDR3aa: CAWSAGYNEQFF
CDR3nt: TGTGCCTGGAGTGCCGGCTACAATGAGCAGTTCTTC

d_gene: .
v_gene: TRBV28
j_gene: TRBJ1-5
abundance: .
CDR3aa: CASTETGGLYSNQPQHF
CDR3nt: TGTGCCAGCACCGAAACGGGAGGGTTGTATAGCAATCAGCCCCAGCATTTT

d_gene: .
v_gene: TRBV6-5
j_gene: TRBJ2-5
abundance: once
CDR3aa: CASSYFLGGEKETQYF
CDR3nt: TGTGCCAGCAGTTACTTCCTCGGAGGGGAGAAAGAGACCCAGTACTTC

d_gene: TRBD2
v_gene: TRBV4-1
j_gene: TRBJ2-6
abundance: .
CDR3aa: CASSQASGGASGANVLTF
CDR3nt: TGCGCCAGCAGCCAAGCTAGCGGGGGTGCTTCTGGGGCCAACGTCCTGACTTTC

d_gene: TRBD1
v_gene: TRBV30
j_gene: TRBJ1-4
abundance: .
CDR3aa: CAWSTGVDGEKLFF
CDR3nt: TGTGCCTGGAGTACAGGGGTGGATGGTGAAAAACTGTTTTTT

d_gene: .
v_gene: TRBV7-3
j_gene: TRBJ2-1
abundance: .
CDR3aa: CASSQLPFDEQFF
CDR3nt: TGTGCCAGCAGCCAGTTACCATTCGATGAGCAGTTCTTC

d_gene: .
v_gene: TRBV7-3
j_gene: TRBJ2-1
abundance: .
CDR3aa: CASSLIAGFSYNEQFF
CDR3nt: TGTGCCAGCAGCTTAATTGCAGGTTTTTCCTACAATGAGCAGTTCTTC

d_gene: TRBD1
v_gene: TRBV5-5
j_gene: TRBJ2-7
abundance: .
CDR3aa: CASSPAGTGIYEQYF
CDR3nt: TGTGCCAGCAGCCCGGCGGGGACAGGAATCTACGAGCAGTACTTC

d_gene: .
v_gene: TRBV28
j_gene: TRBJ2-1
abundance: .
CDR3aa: CASSPAGLADNADEQFF
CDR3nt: TGTGCCAGCAGCCCTGCAGGGCTAGCCGACAACGCTGATGAGCAGTTCTTC

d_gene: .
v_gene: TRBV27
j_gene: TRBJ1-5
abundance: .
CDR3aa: CASSVRARSNQPQHF
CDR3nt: TGTGCCAGCAGTGTCAGGGCCCGTTCCAATCAGCCCCAGCATTTT

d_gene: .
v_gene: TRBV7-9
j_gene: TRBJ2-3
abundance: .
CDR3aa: CASSPQKGQTDTQYF
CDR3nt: TGTGCCAGCAGCCCTCAGAAGGGGCAGACAGATACGCAGTATTTT

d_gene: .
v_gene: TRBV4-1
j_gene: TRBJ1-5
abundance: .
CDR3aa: CASSQDGQIHF
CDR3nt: TGCGCCAGCAGCCAAGACGGCCAGATACATTTT

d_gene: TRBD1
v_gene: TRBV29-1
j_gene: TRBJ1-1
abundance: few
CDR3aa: CSVADRGRATDTEAFF
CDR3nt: TGCAGCGTTGCCGACAGGGGGCGCGCCACAGACACTGAAGCTTTCTTT

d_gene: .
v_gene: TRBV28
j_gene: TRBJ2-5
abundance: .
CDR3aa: CATLNGARRTQYF
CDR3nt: TGTGCCACTTTAAATGGAGCCAGACGGACCCAGTACTTC

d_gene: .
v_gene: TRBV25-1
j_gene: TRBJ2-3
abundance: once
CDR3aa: CASSEWRFTDTQYF
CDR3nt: TGTGCCAGCAGTGAATGGAGATTCACAGATACGCAGTATTTT

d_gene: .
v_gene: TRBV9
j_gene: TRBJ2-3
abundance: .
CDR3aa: CASSPDIESTDTQYF
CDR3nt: TGTGCCAGCAGCCCGGACATCGAAAGCACAGATACGCAGTATTTT

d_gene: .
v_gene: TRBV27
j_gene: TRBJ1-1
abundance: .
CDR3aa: CASSLTGGTTEAFF
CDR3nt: TGTGCCAGCAGTTTAACCGGGGGGACCACTGAAGCTTTCTTT

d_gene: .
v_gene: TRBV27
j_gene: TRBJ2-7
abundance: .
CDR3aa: CASSLQSSYEQYF
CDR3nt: TGTGCCAGCAGTTTACAGAGCTCCTACGAGCAGTACTTC

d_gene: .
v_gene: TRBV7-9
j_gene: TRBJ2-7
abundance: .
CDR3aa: CASSPAVGVPYEQYF
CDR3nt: TGTGCCAGCAGCCCTGCGGTGGGCGTCCCCTACGAGCAGTACTTC

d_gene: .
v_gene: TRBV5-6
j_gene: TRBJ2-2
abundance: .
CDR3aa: CASSSRDRYTGELFF
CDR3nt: TGTGCCAGCAGCTCCCGGGACCGATACACCGGGGAGCTGTTTTTT

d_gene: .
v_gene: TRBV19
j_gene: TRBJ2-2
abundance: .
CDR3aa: CASSTSNTGELFF
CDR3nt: TGTGCCAGTAGTACCTCGAACACCGGGGAGCTGTTTTTT

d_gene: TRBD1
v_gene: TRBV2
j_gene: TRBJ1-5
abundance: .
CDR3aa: CASRDRGPNQPQHF
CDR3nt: TGTGCCAGCAGAGACAGGGGGCCCAATCAGCCCCAGCATTTT

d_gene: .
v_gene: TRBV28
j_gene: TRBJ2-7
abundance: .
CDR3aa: CASSPNRDTRYEQYF
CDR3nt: TGTGCCAGCAGTCCCAACCGGGACACAAGATACGAGCAGTACTTC

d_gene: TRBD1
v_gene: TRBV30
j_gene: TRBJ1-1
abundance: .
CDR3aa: CAWSVKRTGSNTEAFF
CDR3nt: TGTGCCTGGAGTGTAAAACGGACAGGGAGTAACACTGAAGCTTTCTTT

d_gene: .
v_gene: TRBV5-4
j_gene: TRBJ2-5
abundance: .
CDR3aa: CASSPPRSEAQYF
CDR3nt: TGTGCCAGCAGCCCACCACGGAGTGAGGCCCAGTACTTC

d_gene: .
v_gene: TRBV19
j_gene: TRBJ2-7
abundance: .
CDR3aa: CASRSADSYEQYF
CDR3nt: TGTGCCAGTAGGTCGGCCGACTCCTACGAGCAGTACTTC

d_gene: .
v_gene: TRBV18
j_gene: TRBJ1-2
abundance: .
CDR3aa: CASSKSRYGYTF
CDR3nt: TGTGCCAGCTCAAAAAGCCGGTATGGCTACACCTTC

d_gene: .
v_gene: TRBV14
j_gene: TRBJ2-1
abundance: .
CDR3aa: CASSQGQIDEQFF
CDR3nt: TGTGCCAGCAGCCAGGGTCAAATCGATGAGCAGTTCTTC

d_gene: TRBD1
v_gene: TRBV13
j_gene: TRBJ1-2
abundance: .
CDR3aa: CASSSRRDSYEANYGYTF
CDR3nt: TGTGCCAGCAGCTCCCGACGGGACAGCTACGAAGCTAACTATGGCTACACCTTC

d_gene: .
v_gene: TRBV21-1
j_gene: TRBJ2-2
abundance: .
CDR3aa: CASSERTGNTGELFF
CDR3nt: TGTGCCAGCAGCGAACGGACAGGTAACACCGGGGAGCTGTTTTTT

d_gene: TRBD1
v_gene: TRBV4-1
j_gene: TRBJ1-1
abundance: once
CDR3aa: CASSQPTGGDTEAFF
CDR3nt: TGCGCCAGCAGCCAACCGACAGGGGGGGACACTGAAGCTTTCTTT

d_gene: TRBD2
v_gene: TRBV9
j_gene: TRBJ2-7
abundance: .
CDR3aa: CASSEMGTSGFYEQYF
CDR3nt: TGTGCCAGCAGCGAGATGGGGACTAGCGGCTTTTACGAGCAGTACTTC

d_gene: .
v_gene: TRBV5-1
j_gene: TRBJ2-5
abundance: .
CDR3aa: CASSLARETQYF
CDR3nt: TGCGCCAGCAGCTTGGCCAGGGAGACCCAGTACTTC

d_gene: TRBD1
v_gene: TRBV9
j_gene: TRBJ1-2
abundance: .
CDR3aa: CASSAPDRGNGYTF
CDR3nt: TGTGCCAGCAGCGCTCCGGACAGGGGTAATGGCTACACCTTC

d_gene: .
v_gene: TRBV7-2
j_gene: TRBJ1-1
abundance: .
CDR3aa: CASRFRRRPTEAFF
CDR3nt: TGTGCCAGCAGATTCCGTAGGCGGCCCACTGAAGCTTTCTTT

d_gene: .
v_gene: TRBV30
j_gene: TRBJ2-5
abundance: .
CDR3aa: CAWSHGGIQYF
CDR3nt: TGTGCCTGGAGTCATGGGGGGATCCAGTACTTC

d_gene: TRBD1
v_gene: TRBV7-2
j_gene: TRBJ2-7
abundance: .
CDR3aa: CASSPRLTTGVGSYEQYF
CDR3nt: TGTGCCAGCAGCCCACGCCTGACGACAGGGGTGGGATCCTACGAGCAGTACTTC

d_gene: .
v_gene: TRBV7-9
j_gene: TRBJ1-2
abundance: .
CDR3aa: CASSLVSYGYTF
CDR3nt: TGTGCCAGCAGCTTAGTGTCCTATGGCTACACCTTC

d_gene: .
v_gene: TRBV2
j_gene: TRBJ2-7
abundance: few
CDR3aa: CASSVLDLGEQYF
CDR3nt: TGTGCCAGCAGCGTACTCGATCTTGGGGAGCAGTACTTC

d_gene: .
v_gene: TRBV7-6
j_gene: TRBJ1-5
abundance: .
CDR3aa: CASSLRSGTPQHF
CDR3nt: TGTGCCAGCAGCTTGCGCTCCGGGACCCCCCAGCATTTT

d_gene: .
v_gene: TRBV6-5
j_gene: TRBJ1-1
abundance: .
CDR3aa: CASRDMNTEAFF
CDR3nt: TGTGCCAGCAGGGACATGAACACTGAAGCTTTCTTT